Below, 11 T cell receptor beta chains from the same sample are listed, as sequenced in a study of T cells after yellow fever vaccination. TCRdb redid the calling of the 5' RACE reads with MiXCR, one entry per CDR3 protein. The data show 620,000 or so distinct CDR3 sequences, 9% to 15% seen once. The sequenced sample was PBMCs, obtained on the day of the yellow fever booster vaccination. These receptors were taken from a man between 25 and 39 years old who received the YFV17D yellow fever vaccine.

There are a few counts of this clonotype. The chain's CDR3 is CSAPGDTYEQYF. The CDR3 nucleotides are TGCAGTGCTCCGGGGGATACCTACGAGCAGTACTTC. The chain recombines TRBV20-1 with TRBJ2-7, with TRBD2 as a possible D gene (6 bases). Trimming shortened V by 5 bases and J by 2 bases, and 10 bases separated the two germline ends. The germline V gene has CDR1 DFQATT and CDR2 SNEGSKA (reference sequence). The CDR3 covers 12 residues.

The CDR3 DNA reads TGTGCCACCAGCAGAGATGCCCAGCTAGGTACCGGGGAGCTGTTTTTT. Its protein product is CATSRDAQLGTGELFF. The rearrangement uses TRBV15 and TRBJ2-2; D remains ambiguous. The V gene's germline CDR1 is LNHNV and CDR2 YYDKDF (reference sequence). Trimming shortened V by 0 bases and J by 5 bases, and 13 bases separated the two germline ends. This CDR3 region has 16 residues. Full variable domain (remainder filled in from reference TRBV15 and TRBJ2-2): DAMVIQNPRYQVTQFGKPVTLSCSQTLNHNVMYWYQQKSSQAPKLLFHYYDKDFNNEADTPDNFQSRRPNTSFCFLDIRSPGLGDTAMYLCATSRDAQLGTGELFFGEGSRLTVL.

This clonotype turned up a few times. This rearrangement joins TRBV5-4 to TRBJ2-7; D may match TRBD1 or TRBD2 (7 bases each). The CDR3 runs 14 residues. The germline V and J ends were trimmed by 2 bases and 4 bases, with 13 bases remaining between them. The germline gives CDR1 SGHNT, CDR2 YYREEE (reference sequence). The CDR3 spells CASSFRGGRYEQYF. The DNA of the CDR3 is TGTGCCAGCAGCTTCAGGGGGGGTCGATACGAGCAGTACTTC.

This clonotype has more than one count but fewer than ten. This chain links TRBV6-5 with TRBJ2-7; either TRBD1 or TRBD2 may fit D (5 bases each). The germline CDR1 and CDR2 sequences are MNHEY and SVGAGI. The ends were cut back, 8 bases at V and 1 base at J, with 6 bases in the middle. This CDR3 contains 11 residues. CDR3: CASWGSYEQYF. The CDR3 nucleotides are TGTGCCAGCTGGGGGTCCTACGAGCAGTACTTC.

This clonotype was seen a few times. This chain joins TRBV6-2 or TRBV6-3 and TRBJ2-7, with 8 bases that match TRBD1. Germline CDR1 and CDR2: MNHEY and SVGEGT. This CDR3 region has 16 residues. J lost 0 bases, V lost 2 bases, and 6 bases had no gene match. This chain's CDR3 is CASSYAGQGSSYEQYF. The CDR3 DNA sequence: TGTGCCAGCAGTTACGCAGGACAGGGAAGCTCCTACGAGCAGTACTTC.

The gene calls are TRBV6-2 or TRBV6-3 and TRBJ2-1; 10 bases are shared with TRBD1. V dropped 7 bases and J dropped 10; count of bases not matched to a gene: 19. CDR1 MNHEY and CDR2 SVGEGT come from the germline V gene. The CDR3 runs to 17 residues. CDR3 sequence: CASKDPGAGTGVHEQFF. The CDR3 DNA reads as TGTGCCAGCAAGGATCCAGGGGCGGGGACAGGGGTCCACGAGCAGTTCTTC.

This clonotype was detected a few times. The rearrangement joins TRBV7-2 to TRBJ1-3; possibly TRBD1 for D (5 bases). This CDR3 region has 14 residues. The V gene's germline CDR1 is SGHTA and CDR2 FQGNSA. The V gene lost 3 bases and the J gene lost 2 bases, with 8 bases spanning the gap. CDR3 nucleotides: TGTGCCAGCAGCTTCCAGGGTCCTGGAAACACCATATATTTT. It is translated as CASSFQGPGNTIYF. The complete variable domain, with remaining parts taken from reference TRBV7-2 and TRBJ1-3, reads GAGVSQSPSNKVTEKGKDVELRCDPISGHTALYWYRQSLGQGLEFLIYFQGNSAPDKSGLPSDRFSAERTGGSVSTLTIQRTQQEDSAVYLCASSFQGPGNTIYFGEGSWLTVV.

This clonotype was counted ten times or more. The CDR3 protein is CASSKAGGTYEQYF. The CDR3 DNA is TGTGCCAGCAGCAAAGCGGGAGGGACCTACGAGCAGTACTTC. The gene calls are TRBV6-1 and TRBJ2-7, with 10 positions matching TRBD2. The CDR3 loop spans 14 amino acids. V was clipped by 6 bases and J by 2 bases; unmatched bases: 4. Per the germline V gene, CDR1 is MNHNS and CDR2 is SASEGT.

The rearrangement uses TRBV6-2 or TRBV6-3 and TRBJ1-5; the match to TRBD1 covers 7 bases. In germline, CDR1 is MNHEY, CDR2 SVGEGT. The CDR3 is 16 amino acids. Trimming cost V 2 bases and J 0 bases; bases outside gene matches: 4. For the CDR3, the DNA is TGTGCCAGCAGTTACCTGTGGACAGGTAGCAATCAGCCCCAGCATTTT. The encoded protein is CASSYLWTGSNQPQHF.

This clonotype turned up a few times. The J gene is TRBJ2-7, the V gene TRBV12-5; the match to TRBD2 covers 11 bases. V shed 7 bases and J 1 base; nucleotides not matched to a gene: 12. Per germline, CDR1 LGHNT and CDR2 FRNRAP. The CDR3 is 17 residues long. The CDR3 protein is CASASSPGTSGSYEQYF. CDR3 nucleotide sequence: TGTGCTAGTGCCTCTTCCCCCGGGACTAGCGGATCCTACGAGCAGTACTTC.

This clonotype showed up many times. The rearrangement uses TRBV9 and TRBJ2-4, with 9 bases lining up with TRBD1. V was pared by 5 bases and J by 8 bases, with 8 bases of the junction left unmatched. This CDR3 contains 14 residues. Germline-derived CDR1 and CDR2 are SGDLS and YYNGEE. CDR3 bases: TGTGCCAGCAGTCCCACGGGGGACAGGGACATTCAGTACTTC. It specifies CASSPTGDRDIQYF.